Described below is a single T cell receptor beta chain sequence and its context. The entry originates in a study of human T cells and chemical hapten exposure. Overall study: TCR yield per sample varied, mainly due to pooled library volumes.

Time point reported: healthy volunteer bleed at 6 weeks. Unfractionated whole blood served as the source for total RNA extraction. The CDR3 sequence is 13 residues long. V lost 4 bases to trimming and J lost 10 bases, with 16 bases between them. In germline, CDR1 is MNHEY, CDR2 SMNVEV (reference sequence). TCRdb reprocessed the RACE reads via MiXCR and lists one record per CDR3 protein. Counted here are more than 60,000 distinct CDR3 sequences, over 7% occurring once; the ten biggest clones make up under 2%. The sequence came from a male donor in good health. Some clones in this sample may be carry-over from other donors' samples. Specimen: whole blood. This chain joins TRBV27 and TRBJ1-1; tentative D call: TRBD1 (5 bases). CDR3 sequence reads: CASSWKQAEGAFF. In DNA, the CDR3 is TGTGCCAGCAGTTGGAAACAGGCTGAGGGAGCTTTCTTT.